The sequence of this T cell receptor beta chain was determined in a study of T cell clusters in autoimmune cytopenias. One tube held mixed TRB-A and TRB-B primer pools for touch-down PCR. TCRdb reprocessed the multiplex PCR reads and keeps a single row for each CDR3 protein, giving no DNA. The sample's table shows 4,000 to 5,000 distinct CDR3 sequences. According to its frequency, this clonotype is medium-sized. Its antigen is as yet unknown. TRB was amplified from 250 ng of peripheral blood genomic DNA per sample. From germline, CDR1 is SGHNT and CDR2 YENEEA. The CDR3 runs to 22 residues. Broader study findings: Clustering suggested that physiological T cell clusters were missing in primary autoimmune cytopenia patients.

The sample also formed part of further work on T cell repertoires in aging, cancer and after chemotherapy. That paper notes: Donor ages fell into six groups from 30 or younger up to 70 or older. In healthy donors, age-related TCR diversity loss mainly reflected lost richness.

Sequencing input: peripheral blood. The sequence came from a human donor with chronic lymphocytic leukemia. The donor label of this sample is uncertain. This sequence joins TRBV11-3 and TRBJ1-4; TCRdb's assignment of TRBD1 cannot be checked, as there is no DNA. CDR3 protein: CASRMRAGVRCEKLATNEKLFF. The full variable domain, with the rest looked up from reference TRBV11-3 and TRBJ1-4, is EAGVVQSPRYKIIEKKQPVAFWCNPISGHNTLYWYLQNLGQGPELLIRYENEEAVDDSQLPKDRFSAERLKGVDSTLKIQPAELGDSAVYLCASRMRAGVRCEKLATNEKLFFGSGTQLSVL.